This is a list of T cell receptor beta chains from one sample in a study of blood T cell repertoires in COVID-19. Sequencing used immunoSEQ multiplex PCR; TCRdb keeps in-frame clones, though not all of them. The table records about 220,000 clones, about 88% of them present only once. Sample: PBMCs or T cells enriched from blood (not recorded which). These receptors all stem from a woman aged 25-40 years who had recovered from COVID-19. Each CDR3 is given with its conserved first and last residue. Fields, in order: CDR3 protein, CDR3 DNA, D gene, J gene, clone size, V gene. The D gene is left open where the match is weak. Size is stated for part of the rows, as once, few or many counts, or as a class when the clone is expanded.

CASSLWGGEEGTEAFF	TGTGCCAGCAGTTTATGGGGGGGGGAGGAAGGCACTGAAGCTTTCTTT	-	TRBJ1-1	-	TRBV27
CSASRGGTEAFF	TGCAGTGCTAGTAGGGGGGGCACTGAAGCTTTCTTT	-	TRBJ1-1	-	TRBV20-1
CASSFGRGTETQYF	TGTGCCAGCAGTTTCGGCAGGGGAACAGAGACCCAGTACTTC	-	TRBJ2-5	-	TRBV7-2
CASSGSVTNYGYTF	TGCGCCAGCAGCGGCAGCGTAACCAACTATGGCTACACCTTC	-	TRBJ1-2	-	TRBV5-1
CASSPSGEDTQYF	TGTGCCAGCTCACCATCAGGGGAAGATACGCAGTATTTT	-	TRBJ2-3	-	TRBV18
CASSQVQAGTFNEQFF	TGTGCCAGCAGCCAAGTCCAAGCGGGGACGTTCAATGAGCAGTTCTTC	TRBD2	TRBJ2-1	-	TRBV4-2
CASGQGTSGTYNEQFF	TGTGCTAGTGGTCAGGGGACTAGCGGGACCTACAATGAGCAGTTCTTC	TRBD2	TRBJ2-1	-	TRBV12-5
CASSQVIGVVNTEAFF	TGCGCCAGCAGCCAAGTTATAGGGGTGGTGAACACTGAAGCTTTCTTT	-	TRBJ1-1	-	TRBV4-3
CASRQTLNTEAFF	TGTGCCAGCAGACAGACGCTGAACACTGAAGCTTTCTTT	-	TRBJ1-1	-	TRBV6-4
CASSLGGVYEQYF	TGTGCCAGCAGCTTAGGGGGGGTGTACGAGCAGTACTTC	-	TRBJ2-7	-	TRBV7-9
CASSLGRGSGAEKLFF	TGTGCCAGCAGCTTAGGCCGAGGGTCCGGCGCAGAAAAACTGTTTTTT	-	TRBJ1-4	-	TRBV13
CASSSPADTQYF	TGTGCCAGCAGCTCCCCGGCAGATACGCAGTATTTT	-	TRBJ2-3	-	TRBV7-8
CASSLDTGWVPQHF	TGTGCCAGCAGCTTGGATACGGGTTGGGTTCCCCAGCATTTT	-	TRBJ1-5	-	TRBV5-5
CASSIDRYAEAFF	TGTGCCAGTAGTATAGATCGCTATGCGGAAGCTTTCTTT	-	TRBJ1-1	-	TRBV19
CASSPVLAGEADTQYF	TGTGCCAGCAGCCCCGTGCTAGCGGGTGAAGCAGATACGCAGTATTTT	TRBD2	TRBJ2-3	-	TRBV7-3
CASSLDRGFSEKLFF	TGTGCCAGCAGCTTAGACAGGGGGTTTAGTGAAAAACTGTTTTTT	TRBD1	TRBJ1-4	-	TRBV7-2
CASRPPPGNTEAFF	TGCGCCAGCAGGCCGCCCCCAGGGAACACTGAAGCTTTCTTT	-	TRBJ1-1	-	TRBV5-1
CASSEYQAGKAYGYTF	TGTGCCAGCAGTGAATATCAGGCGGGGAAAGCCTATGGCTACACCTTC	-	TRBJ1-2	-	TRBV25-1
CASSEWTGHSYEQYF	TGTGCCAGCAGTGAATGGACAGGCCACTCCTACGAGCAGTACTTC	TRBD1	TRBJ2-7	once	TRBV2
CASSIEDSSSYNSPLHF	TGTGCCAGTAGTATTGAGGACTCGAGCTCCTATAATTCACCCCTCCACTTT	-	TRBJ1-6	-	TRBV19
CASSVNSGKETQYF	TGTGCCAGCAGCGTTAATTCAGGGAAAGAGACCCAGTACTTC	-	TRBJ2-5	once	TRBV7-6
CASSYGTGDTEAFF	TGTGCCAGCAGCTACGGTACAGGGGATACTGAAGCTTTCTTT	TRBD1	TRBJ1-1	-	TRBV3-1/TRBV3-2
CASSVGTANQPQHF	TGTGCCAGCAGCGTAGGGACAGCCAATCAGCCCCAGCATTTT	-	TRBJ1-5	-	TRBV9
CAISNRQGIDSYEQYF	TGTGCCATCAGTAATCGACAGGGGATTGATTCCTACGAGCAGTACTTC	TRBD1	TRBJ2-7	-	TRBV10-3
CASSQGIAPGVQYF	TGTGCCAGCAGCCAAGGGATAGCCCCTGGCGTGCAGTACTTC	-	TRBJ2-7	-	TRBV3-1/TRBV3-2
CSVLGGRRAFF	TGCAGCGTCCTCGGGGGGCGGCGTGCTTTCTTT	-	TRBJ1-1	few	TRBV29-1
CASSQVAGGEDEQFF	TGTGCCAGCAGCCAAGTGGCAGGGGGTGAGGATGAGCAGTTCTTC	TRBD1	TRBJ2-1	-	TRBV4-2
CASSQGTGNYGYTF	TGCGCCAGCAGCCAAGGGACAGGAAACTATGGCTACACCTTC	TRBD1	TRBJ1-2	-	TRBV5-1
CASSTGTGVGYTF	TGTGCCAGCAGTACCGGGACAGGGGTTGGCTACACCTTC	TRBD1	TRBJ1-2	-	TRBV6-5
CASSSGTNNEQFF	TGTGCCAGCAGTTCTGGGACTAACAATGAGCAGTTCTTC	TRBD2	TRBJ2-1	-	TRBV27
CSASEGADYGYTF	TGCAGTGCTAGTGAGGGGGCTGACTATGGCTACACCTTC	TRBD1	TRBJ1-2	-	TRBV20-1
CASSFTFSGANVLTF	TGTGCCAGCAGCTTCACATTCTCTGGGGCCAACGTCCTGACTTTC	-	TRBJ2-6	-	TRBV7-3
CASSASEPGEQYF	TGTGCCAGCAGCGCCAGCGAGCCGGGCGAGCAGTACTTC	-	TRBJ2-7	-	TRBV9